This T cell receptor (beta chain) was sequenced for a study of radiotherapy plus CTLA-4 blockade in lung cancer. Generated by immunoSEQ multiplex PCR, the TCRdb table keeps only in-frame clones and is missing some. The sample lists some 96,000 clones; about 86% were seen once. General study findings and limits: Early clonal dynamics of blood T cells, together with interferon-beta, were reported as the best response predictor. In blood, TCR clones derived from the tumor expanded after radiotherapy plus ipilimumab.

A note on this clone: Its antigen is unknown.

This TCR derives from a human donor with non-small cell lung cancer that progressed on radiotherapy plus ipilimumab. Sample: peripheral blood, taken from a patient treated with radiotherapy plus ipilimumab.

The CDR3 nucleotides read TGTGCCTGGAATCCCAGCGGGGCGGGAGGGTCCAAAAACATTCAGTACTTC. It yields the protein CAWNPSGAGGSKNIQYF. This chain links TRBV30 with TRBJ2-4, with 9 bases fitting TRBD2. CDR1 is GTSNPN and CDR2 is SVGIG in the germline V gene (reference sequence). The V gene end was trimmed by 4 bases and the J gene end by 2 bases; junction bases not matched to a gene: 12. The CDR3 totals 17 residues. Variable domain in full (rest from reference TRBV30 and TRBJ2-4): SQTIHQWPATLVQPVGSPLSLECTVEGTSNPNLYWYRQAAGRGLQLLFYSVGIGQISSEVPQNLSASRPQDRQFILSSKKLLLSDSGFYLCAWNPSGAGGSKNIQYFGAGTRLSVL.